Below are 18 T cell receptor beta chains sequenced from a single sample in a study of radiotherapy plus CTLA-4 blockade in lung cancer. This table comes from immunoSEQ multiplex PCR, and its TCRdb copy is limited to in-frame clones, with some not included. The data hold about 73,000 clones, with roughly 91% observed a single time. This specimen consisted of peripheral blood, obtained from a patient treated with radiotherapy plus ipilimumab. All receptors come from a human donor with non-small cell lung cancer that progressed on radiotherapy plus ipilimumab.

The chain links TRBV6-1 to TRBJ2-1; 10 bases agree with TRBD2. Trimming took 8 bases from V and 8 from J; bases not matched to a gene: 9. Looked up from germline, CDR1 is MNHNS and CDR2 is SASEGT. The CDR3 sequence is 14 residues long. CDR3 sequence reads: CASLASGSIDEQFF. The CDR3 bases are TGTGCCAGCTTGGCTAGCGGGAGTATCGATGAGCAGTTCTTC.

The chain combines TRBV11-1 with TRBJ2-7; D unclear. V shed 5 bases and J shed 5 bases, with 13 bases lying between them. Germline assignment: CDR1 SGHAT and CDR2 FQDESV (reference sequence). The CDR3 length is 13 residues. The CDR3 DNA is TGTGCCAGCAGCAAAAGAGGATTCGACGAGCAGTACTTC. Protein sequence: CASSKRGFDEQYF.

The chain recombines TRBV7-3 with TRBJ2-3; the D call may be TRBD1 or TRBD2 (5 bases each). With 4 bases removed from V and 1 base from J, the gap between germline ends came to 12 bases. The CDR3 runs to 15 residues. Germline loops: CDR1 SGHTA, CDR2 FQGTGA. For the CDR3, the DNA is TGTGCCAGCAGCTCCGGGACGATAGGCACAGATACGCAGTATTTT. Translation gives CASSSGTIGTDTQYF.

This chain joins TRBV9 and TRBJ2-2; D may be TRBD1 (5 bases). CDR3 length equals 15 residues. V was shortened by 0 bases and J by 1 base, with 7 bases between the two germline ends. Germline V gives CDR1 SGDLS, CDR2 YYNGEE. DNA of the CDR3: TGTGCCAGCAGCGTAGGACAGAAGAACACCGGGGAGCTGTTTTTT. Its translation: CASSVGQKNTGELFF.

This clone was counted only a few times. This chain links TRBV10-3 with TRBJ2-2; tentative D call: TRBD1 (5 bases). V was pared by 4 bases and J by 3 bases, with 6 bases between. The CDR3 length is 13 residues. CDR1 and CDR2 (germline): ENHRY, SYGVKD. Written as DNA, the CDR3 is TGTGCCATCAGTGCACAGGACACCGGGGAGCTGTTTTTT. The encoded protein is CAISAQDTGELFF.

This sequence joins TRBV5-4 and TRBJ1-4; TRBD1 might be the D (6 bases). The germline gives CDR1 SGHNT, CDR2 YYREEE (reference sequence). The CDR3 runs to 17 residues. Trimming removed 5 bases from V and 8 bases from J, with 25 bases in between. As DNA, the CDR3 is TGTGCCAGCAGTCAGCGGGGGGCCGGGCGTTTTGCCGAAAAACTGTTTTTT. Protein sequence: CASSQRGAGRFAEKLFF. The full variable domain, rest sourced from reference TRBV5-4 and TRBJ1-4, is ETGVTQSPTHLIKTRGQQVTLRCSSQSGHNTVSWYQQALGQGPQFIFQYYREEENGRGNFPPRFSGLQFPNYSSELNVNALELDDSALYLCASSQRGAGRFAEKLFFGSGTQLSVL.

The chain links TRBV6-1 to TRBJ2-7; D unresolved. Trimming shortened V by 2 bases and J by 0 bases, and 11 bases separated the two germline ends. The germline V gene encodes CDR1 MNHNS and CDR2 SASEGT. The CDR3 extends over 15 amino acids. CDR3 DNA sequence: TGTGCCAGCAGTGAATGGCAGACCAGCTCCTACGAGCAGTACTTC. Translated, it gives CASSEWQTSSYEQYF.

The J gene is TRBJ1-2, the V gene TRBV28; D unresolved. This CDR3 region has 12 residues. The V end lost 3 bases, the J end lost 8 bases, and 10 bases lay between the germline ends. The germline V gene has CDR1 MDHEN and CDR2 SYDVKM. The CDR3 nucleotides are TGTGCCAGCAGTTTTTTAGTACGGGGCTACACCTTC. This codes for CASSFLVRGYTF.

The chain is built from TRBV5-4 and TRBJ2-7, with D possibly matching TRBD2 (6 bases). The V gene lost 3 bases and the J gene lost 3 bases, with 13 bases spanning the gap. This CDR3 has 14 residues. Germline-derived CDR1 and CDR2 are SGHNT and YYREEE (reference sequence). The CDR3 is CASSWARGNYEQYF. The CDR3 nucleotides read TGTGCCAGCAGCTGGGCCCGGGGGAACTACGAGCAGTACTTC.

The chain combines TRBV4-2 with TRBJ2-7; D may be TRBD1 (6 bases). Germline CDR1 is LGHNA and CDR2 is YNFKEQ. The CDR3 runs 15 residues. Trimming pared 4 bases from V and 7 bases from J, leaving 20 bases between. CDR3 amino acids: CASSPNKGVAWEQYF. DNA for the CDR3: TGTGCCAGCAGCCCCAATAAGGGGGTAGCGTGGGAGCAGTACTTC.

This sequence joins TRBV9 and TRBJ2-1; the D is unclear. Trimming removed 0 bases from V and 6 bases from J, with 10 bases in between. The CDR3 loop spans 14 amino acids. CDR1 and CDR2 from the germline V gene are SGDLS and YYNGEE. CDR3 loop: CASSVAPPPNEQFF. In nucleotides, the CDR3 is TGTGCCAGCAGCGTAGCTCCGCCCCCCAATGAGCAGTTCTTC.

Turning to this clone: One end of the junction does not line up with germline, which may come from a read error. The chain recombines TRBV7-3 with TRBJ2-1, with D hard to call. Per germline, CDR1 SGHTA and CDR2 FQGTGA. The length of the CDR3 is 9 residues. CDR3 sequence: CASSDPQLF. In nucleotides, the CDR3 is TGTGCCAGCAGCGACCCGCAGCTCTTC.

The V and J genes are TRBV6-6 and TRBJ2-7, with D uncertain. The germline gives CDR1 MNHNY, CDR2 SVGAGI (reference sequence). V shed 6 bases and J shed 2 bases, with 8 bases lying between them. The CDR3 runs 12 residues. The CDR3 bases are TGTGCCAGCAGCCTTACGGCCTACGAGCAGTACTTC. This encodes CASSLTAYEQYF.

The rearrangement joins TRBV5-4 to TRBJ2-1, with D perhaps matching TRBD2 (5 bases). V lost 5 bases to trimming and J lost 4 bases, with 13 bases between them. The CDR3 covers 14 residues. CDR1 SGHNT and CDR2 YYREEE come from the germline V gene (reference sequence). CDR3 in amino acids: CASSRSPGYNEQFF. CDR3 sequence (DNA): TGTGCCAGCAGTCGTAGTCCGGGATACAATGAGCAGTTCTTC.

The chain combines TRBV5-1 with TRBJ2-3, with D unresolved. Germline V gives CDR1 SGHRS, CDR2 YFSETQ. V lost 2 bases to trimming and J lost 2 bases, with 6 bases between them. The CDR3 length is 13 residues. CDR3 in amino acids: CASSLTVTDTQYF. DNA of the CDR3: TGCGCCAGCAGCTTAACCGTCACAGATACGCAGTATTTT.

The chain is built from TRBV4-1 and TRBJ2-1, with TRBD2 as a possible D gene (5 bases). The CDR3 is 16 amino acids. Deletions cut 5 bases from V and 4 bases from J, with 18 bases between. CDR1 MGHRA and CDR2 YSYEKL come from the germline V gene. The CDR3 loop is CASSASVGETYNEQFF. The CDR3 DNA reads TGCGCCAGCAGCGCCTCAGTTGGGGAGACTTACAATGAGCAGTTCTTC.

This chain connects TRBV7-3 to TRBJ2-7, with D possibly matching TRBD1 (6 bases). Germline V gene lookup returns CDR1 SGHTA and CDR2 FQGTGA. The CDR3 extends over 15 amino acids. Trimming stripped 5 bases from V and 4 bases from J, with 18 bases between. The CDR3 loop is CASSPAAGASYEQYF. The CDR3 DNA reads TGTGCCAGCAGCCCCGCGGCAGGGGCTTCGTACGAGCAGTACTTC.

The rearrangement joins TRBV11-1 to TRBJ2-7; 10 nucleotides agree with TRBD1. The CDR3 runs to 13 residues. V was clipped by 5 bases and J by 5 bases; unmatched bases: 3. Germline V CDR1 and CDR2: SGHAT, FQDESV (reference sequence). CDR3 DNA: TGTGCCAGCAGCCCCGGACAGGGGGACGAGCAGTACGTC. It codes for CASSPGQGDEQYV.